One T cell receptor beta chain is described in this entry. These data belong to a study of PD-L1 blockade in urothelial cancer. Produced via immunoSEQ multiplex PCR; TCRdb's table is partial and in-frame only. The sample consists of 50,000 or so clones, around 85% of them appearing once. This CDR3 comprises 15 residues. V was clipped by 5 bases and J by 8 bases; unmatched bases: 11. Germline CDR1 is SGHAT and CDR2 is FQNNGV. As to time point: peripheral blood 6 weeks after treatment start. The source is a man between 60 and 75 years old with urothelial cancer. The input for sequencing was PBMCs, taken around atezolizumab (anti-PD-L1) treatment. This chain links TRBV11-2 with TRBJ1-4, with 7 positions matching TRBD1. The CDR3 protein is CASSTRTGVGEKLFF. CDR3 DNA sequence: TGTGCCAGCAGCACCAGGACAGGTGTGGGGGAAAAACTGTTTTTT.